This T cell receptor beta chain was sequenced during a study of a mutant IDH1 vaccine in newly diagnosed glioma. Background on the study: Vaccination started 4-6 weeks after radiotherapy alone, or with temozolomide cycles. Treated patients were approximately 60% male, around 40% female, mean age roughly 40 years. Patients arrived already treated with radiotherapy, temozolomide, or both, most having had both. Study conclusions and caveats: Vaccination elicited immune responses in roughly 93% of patients.

The time point is: week 5, during vaccination. What each vaccine dose contained was 300 ug of mutant IDH1 20-mer peptide, accompanied by topical imiquimod. The CDR3 covers 19 residues. Germline lookup yields CDR1 LNHDA and CDR2 SQIVND (reference sequence). Unmatched junction bases numbered 5, after V lost 0 bases and J lost 0 bases. Measured with immunoSEQ multiplex PCR; TCRdb has only the in-frame clones, and not every one. The sample contains 75,000 to 85,000 clones, 91% of which appear only once. This clone is a singleton in its sample. The antigen is not known. V and J are TRBV19 and TRBJ2-2; 12 bases map to TRBD1. This TCR derives from a woman in her 50s with glioma. This material consisted of PBMCs, taken from a glioma patient whose treatment included an IDH1 peptide vaccine. CDR3 residues: CASSIEGTGGAPNTGELFF. CDR3 DNA: TGTGCCAGTAGTATAGAAGGGACAGGGGGCGCCCCGAACACCGGGGAGCTGTTTTTT.